A single sample gave rise to the 9 T cell receptor beta chains below, sequenced in a study of low-dose radiotherapy and immunotherapy resistance in tumors (dated by TCRdb to 2022 to 2024). To make first-strand cDNA, Superscript III was used along with a set of TRAV- and TRBV-specific primers so that both the TCRalpha and TCRbeta chains were covered. TCRs were amplified with Phusion for about 20 PCR cycles using a constant-region primer together with the adapter attached to the V primers. Starting from the raw public reads, TCRdb applied fastp trimming at Q25, assembled clones with MiXCR and retained in-frame beta chains. Every distinct CDR3 protein forms one entry, paired with its most common genes and DNA. A total of some 11,000 distinct CDR3 sequences appear in this sample, about 60% of them only once. Of the sample, about 10% is held by the ten largest clones. These receptors all come from a human donor with advanced metastatic prostate, ovarian, gallbladder or colorectal cancer (not recorded which). This table probably holds off-target reads from a library built for another chain.

This clonotype occurred once. V gene TRBV5-6 combines with J gene TRBJ2-7; D call uncertain. The CDR3 has 13 residues. The ends were cut back, 0 bases at V and 3 bases at J, with 7 bases in the middle. Germline V gives CDR1 SGHDT, CDR2 YYEEEE. Written as DNA, the CDR3 is TGTGCCAGCAGCTTGGGCCGGAGCTACGAGCAGTACTTC. Protein sequence: CASSLGRSYEQYF.

The V gene is TRBV5-1, the J gene TRBJ2-1; D possibly corresponds to TRBD2 (5 bases). This CDR3 has 11 amino acids. Germline V gene data show CDR1 as SGHRS and CDR2 as YFSETQ. The V end was cut by 10 bases, the J end by 3 bases, with 8 bases between. The CDR3 DNA reads as TGCGCCTCCCGGGACTACAATGAGCAGTTCTTC. The encoded protein is CASRDYNEQFF.

In this sample, this clonotype turned up a few times. The chain has TRBV6-1 and TRBJ1-5; maybe TRBD1 (5 bases). Trimming cost V 11 bases and J 7 bases, with 18 bases left between them. There are 13 residues in the CDR3. Per germline, CDR1 MNHNS and CDR2 SASEGT. CDR3 in DNA: TGTGCCGGCCGCCGGGACGGAGGACAGCCCCAGCATTTT. This sequence encodes CAGRRDGGQPQHF.

The chain links TRBV6-2 or TRBV6-3 to TRBJ1-1; D is unclear. Germline V gene data show CDR1 as MNHEY and CDR2 as SVGEGT. The ends were cut back, 6 bases at V and 1 base at J, with 9 bases in the middle. This CDR3 spans 13 amino acids. The CDR3 nucleotides read TGTGCCAGCAGACCCGACGGGAACACTGAAGCTTTCTTT. Translating it yields CASRPDGNTEAFF.

This rearrangement joins TRBV5-1 to TRBJ1-1; D might be TRBD1 (5 bases). Germline values: CDR1 SGHRS, CDR2 YFSETQ. V lost 2 bases and J lost 0, with 11 bases in between. This CDR3 spans 15 amino acids. The CDR3 bases are TGCGCCAGCAGCTTCCTCGGGACCTTGAACACTGAAGCTTTCTTT. Encoded protein: CASSFLGTLNTEAFF.

This clonotype is a singleton in its sample. The chain recombines TRBV7-9 with TRBJ2-7, with D uncertain. CDR1 is SEHNR and CDR2 is FQNEAQ in the germline V gene (reference sequence). The CDR3 sequence is 13 residues long. V was shortened by 8 bases and J by 4 bases, with 15 bases between the two germline ends. CDR3 coding DNA: TGTGCCAGCGATGAAGGACGTCCTTACGAGCAGTACTTC. It translates to CASDEGRPYEQYF. The whole variable domain, filled in from reference TRBV7-9 and TRBJ2-7, reads DTGVSQNPRHKITKRGQNVTFRCDPISEHNRLYWYRQTLGQGPEFLTYFQNEAQLEKSRLLSDRFSAERPKGSFSTLEIQRTEQGDSAMYLCASDEGRPYEQYFGPGTRLTVT.

The sample holds a few counts of this clonotype. V usage is TRBV5-1 and J usage is TRBJ1-1, with D uncertain. The CDR3 totals 12 residues. Germline V gene data show CDR1 as SGHRS and CDR2 as YFSETQ. V was trimmed by 2 bases and J by 1 base, leaving 3 bases between them. In DNA, the CDR3 is TGCGCCAGCAGCTTCACGAACACTGAAGCTTTCTTT. It codes for CASSFTNTEAFF.

The gene calls are TRBV6-1 and TRBJ1-2; TRBD1 is a possible D gene (6 bases). The CDR3 has 15 residues. Germline values: CDR1 MNHNS, CDR2 SASEGT. V was clipped by 1 base and J by 6 bases, with 15 bases between them. This chain's CDR3 is CASSEGTAEGHGYTF. In DNA, the CDR3 is TGTGCCAGCAGTGAAGGGACAGCCGAAGGGCATGGCTACACCTTC.

This clonotype has just a few counts. The chain has TRBV5-6 and TRBJ2-5, with 9 bases matching TRBD2. The V gene end was trimmed by 0 bases and the J gene end by 4 bases; junction bases not matched to a gene: 1. CDR1 is SGHDT, CDR2 YYEEEE, per germline. The CDR3 spans 14 residues. CDR3 loop: CASSLVLAGETQYF. For the CDR3, the DNA is TGTGCCAGCAGCTTGGTACTAGCGGGAGAGACCCAGTACTTC.